What follows are 14 T cell receptor beta chains derived from one specimen sequenced in a study of technical replicates of blood from four donors. Generated by immunoSEQ multiplex PCR, the TCRdb table keeps only in-frame clones and is missing some. The data contain approximately 15,000 clones, around 87% of them seen just once; the ten biggest clones take up around 12%. Source material: PBMCs. The source is a human donor in good health.

A single count supports this clone. V and J are TRBV9 and TRBJ1-5; the D is unclear. Trimming cost V 0 bases and J 0 bases, with 10 bases left between them. The germline V gene encodes CDR1 SGDLS and CDR2 YYNGEE. The CDR3 spans 16 residues. The CDR3 sequence is CASSVGADYSNQPQHF. The CDR3 nucleotides read TGTGCCAGCAGCGTAGGGGCCGATTATAGCAATCAGCCCCAGCATTTT.

This sequence joins TRBV19 and TRBJ2-7; 9 positions agree with TRBD1. Germline CDR1 is LNHDA and CDR2 is SQIVND (reference sequence). Trimming removed 6 bases from V and 6 bases from J; junction bases left unmatched: 12. This CDR3 has 15 residues. The DNA for the CDR3 is TGTGCCAGTAGCTCGGACAGGGGCGACTCGATCGAGCAGTACTTC. It is translated as CASSSDRGDSIEQYF. The full variable domain, completed using reference TRBV19 and TRBJ2-7, is DGGITQSPKYLFRKEGQNVTLSCEQNLNHDAMYWYRQDPGQGLRLIYYSQIVNDFQKGDIAEGYSVSREKKESFPLTVTSAQKNPTAFYLCASSSDRGDSIEQYFGPGTRLTVT.

V usage is TRBV6-1 and J usage is TRBJ2-3; TRBD1 is a possible D gene (6 bases). Trimming left V 2 bases short and J 4 bases short, with 10 bases between. Looked up from germline, CDR1 is MNHNS and CDR2 is SASEGT. CDR3 size: 14 residues. The DNA of the CDR3 is TGTGCCAGCAGTGAACTACAGGGCCCAGATACGCAGTATTTT. It translates to CASSELQGPDTQYF.

CDR3 in amino acids: CASSNNYEQYF. DNA of the CDR3: TGCGCCAGCAGTAACAACTACGAGCAGTACTTC. The gene calls are TRBV10-1 and TRBJ2-7; unclear D gene. V was pared by 5 bases and J by 3 bases, with 5 bases between. Germline V lookup: CDR1 WNHNN, CDR2 SYGVQD (reference sequence). The CDR3 is 11 residues long.

The CDR3 spells CASSNRDFGYTF. In nucleotides, the CDR3 is TGTGCCAGCAGCAACAGGGATTTTGGCTACACCTTC. The rearrangement uses TRBV7-9 and TRBJ1-2, with D possibly matching TRBD1 (6 bases). CDR3 length: 12 residues. Germline V gene data show CDR1 as SEHNR and CDR2 as FQNEAQ (reference sequence). V was trimmed by 5 bases and J by 7 bases, leaving 11 bases between them. The full variable domain, rest sourced from reference TRBV7-9 and TRBJ1-2, is DTGVSQNPRHKITKRGQNVTFRCDPISEHNRLYWYRQTLGQGPEFLTYFQNEAQLEKSRLLSDRFSAERPKGSFSTLEIQRTEQGDSAMYLCASSNRDFGYTFGSGTRLTVV.

The CDR3 nucleotides read TGTGCCACCGGGCAACAGGGGGACCAGCCCCAGCATTTT. This codes for CATGQQGDQPQHF. The chain combines TRBV7-8 with TRBJ1-5, with 8 nucleotides matching TRBD1. Trimming took 10 bases from V and 7 from J; bases not matched to a gene: 9. CDR1 is SGHVS and CDR2 is FQNEAQ in the germline V gene. There are 13 residues in the CDR3.

This clone was found a few times. The V and J genes are TRBV19 and TRBJ1-1; TRBD1 matches 7 bases. The germline V gene has CDR1 LNHDA and CDR2 SQIVND (reference sequence). CDR3 length equals 15 residues. V lost 5 bases, J lost 0 bases, and 6 bases stayed unmatched. The CDR3 loop reads CASSAQGILNTEAFF. The CDR3, as DNA: TGTGCCAGTAGTGCACAGGGGATCTTGAACACTGAAGCTTTCTTT.

The chain joins TRBV19 to TRBJ2-1; 8 bases are shared with TRBD1. Germline values: CDR1 LNHDA, CDR2 SQIVND (reference sequence). J lost 0 bases, V lost 5 bases, and 3 bases had no gene match. This CDR3 has 15 amino acids. As DNA, the CDR3 is TGTGCCAGTAGTGGTACAGGGGGCTCCTACAATGAGCAGTTCTTC. Amino acids: CASSGTGGSYNEQFF.

This clone was detected only once. The chain carries TRBV5-1 and TRBJ2-5, with D perhaps TRBD2 (6 bases). V shed 0 bases and J shed 3 bases, with 9 bases lying between them. The germline V gene encodes CDR1 SGHRS and CDR2 YFSETQ. The CDR3 is made up of 14 amino acids. This CDR3 is CASSLVGGKETQYF. CDR3 nucleotide sequence: TGCGCCAGCAGCTTGGTCGGGGGTAAAGAGACCCAGTACTTC. Using reference TRBV5-1 and TRBJ2-5 for the parts outside the CDR3, the full variable domain is KAGVTQTPRYLIKTRGQQVTLSCSPISGHRSVSWYQQTPGQGLQFLFEYFSETQRNKGNFPGRFSGRQFSNSRSEMNVSTLELGDSALYLCASSLVGGKETQYFGPGTRLLVL.

The rearrangement joins TRBV10-3 to TRBJ2-1; D may be TRBD1 (6 bases). The CDR3 has 15 residues. V dropped 6 bases and J dropped 2 bases, with 14 bases sitting between them. Germline V gene lookup returns CDR1 ENHRY and CDR2 SYGVKD. The CDR3 DNA reads as TGTGCCATCAGGAGGACAGACCAAACCTACAATGAGCAGTTCTTC. Its translation is CAIRRTDQTYNEQFF.

The chain links TRBV28 to TRBJ1-1; no clear D. V dropped 6 bases and J dropped 0 bases, with 11 bases sitting between them. CDR1 MDHEN and CDR2 SYDVKM come from the germline V gene. CDR3 size: 14 residues. CDR3 bases: TGTGCCAGCAGCGGTCCAACCTTGAACACTGAAGCTTTCTTT. Protein sequence: CASSGPTLNTEAFF.

The V call is TRBV27, the J call TRBJ1-1; D possibly corresponds to TRBD1 (6 bases). The CDR3 consists of 15 residues. V gave up 10 bases and J gave up 2 bases, with 20 bases separating them. In germline, CDR1 is MNHEY, CDR2 SMNVEV (reference sequence). The CDR3 DNA reads as TGTGCCACCATTCCCACCAACAGGGCTAACACTGAAGCTTTCTTT. Amino acid sequence: CATIPTNRANTEAFF.

The rearrangement uses TRBV11-2 and TRBJ1-1; tentative D call: TRBD1 (6 bases). Germline V gene lookup returns CDR1 SGHAT and CDR2 FQNNGV. There are 17 residues in the CDR3. With 4 bases removed from V and 0 bases from J, the gap between germline ends came to 18 bases. The CDR3 bases are TGTGCCAGCAGCTCAAGACAGGCTGAAAAAATGAACACTGAAGCTTTCTTT. Its protein is CASSSRQAEKMNTEAFF. The variable domain in full, completed from reference TRBV11-2 and TRBJ1-1, reads EAGVAQSPRYKIIEKRQSVAFWCNPISGHATLYWYQQILGQGPKLLIQFQNNGVVDDSQLPKDRFSAERLKGVDSTLKIQPAKLEDSAVYLCASSSRQAEKMNTEAFFGQGTRLTVV.

V is TRBV29-1 and J is TRBJ1-1, with D maybe TRBD1 (6 bases). The ends were cut back, 7 bases at V and 6 bases at J, with 15 bases in the middle. The germline gives CDR1 SQVTM, CDR2 ANQGSEA. This CDR3 contains 12 residues. CDR3 in DNA: TGCAGCGCTCAAAGGGGGGGCGCTGAAGCTTTCTTT. Its protein product is CSAQRGGAEAFF.